Listed here is a single T cell receptor beta chain. Its antigen is unknown. V gave up 3 bases and J gave up 4 bases, with 9 bases separating them. The CDR3 spans 13 residues. Per the germline V gene, CDR1 is MNHEY and CDR2 is SMNVEV (reference sequence). TCRdb processed the 5' RACE reads anew with MiXCR; each CDR3 protein has one entry. The table records about 190,000 distinct CDR3 sequences, roughly 23% of them present only once. The data stem from a study of T-cell memory formation after mild COVID-19. Study conclusions and caveats: Detection of some responders pre-infection suggested pre-existing cross-reactive memory T cells participated.

Sequenced input: PBMCs or a T cell subset sorted from them (not recorded which). The rearrangement joins TRBV27 to TRBJ1-1; D is perhaps TRBD1 (6 bases). This sequence was found in an adult woman who had mild COVID-19 (a few samples of this study predate the infection). Cell type and time point are not known. CDR3 coding DNA: TGTGCCAGCAGTTTCCCAGGGGTCACTGAAGCTTTCTTT. Protein product: CASSFPGVTEAFF.